The 17 T cell receptor beta chains presented below share a single source sample, sequenced in a study of T-cell memory formation after mild COVID-19. TCRdb independently ran MiXCR on the 5' RACE reads; one entry per CDR3 protein. The sample lists hundreds of thousands of distinct CDR3 sequences; roughly 18% were seen once. Specimen: PBMCs or a T cell subset sorted from them (not recorded which). These receptors were taken from an adult woman who had mild COVID-19 (a few samples of this study predate the infection). Cell type and time point are not known.

This clonotype appeared many times. The chain has TRBV19 and TRBJ2-7; D gene uncertain. Germline assignment: CDR1 LNHDA and CDR2 SQIVND (reference sequence). Trimming cost V 6 bases and J 3 bases, with 21 bases left between them. The CDR3 has 16 residues. CDR3 protein: CASSWGRLGSGYEQYF. The CDR3 DNA reads as TGTGCCAGTAGCTGGGGTCGGCTGGGTTCGGGCTACGAGCAGTACTTC.

V gene TRBV5-1 combines with J gene TRBJ2-7, with TRBD2 identical over 8 bases. CDR1 is SGHRS, CDR2 YFSETQ, per germline. The CDR3 length is 14 residues. V shed 4 bases, J shed 5 bases, and the junction held 8 bases outside the gene matches. DNA of the CDR3: TGCGCCAGCAGCGCTGGGAGCGGGAGCCACGAGCAGTACTTC. It specifies CASSAGSGSHEQYF.

This clonotype has only a few counts. The CDR3 DNA reads TGTGCCACCAGTGATTCCAGACAGGGTCGACAGCCCCAGCATTTT. It specifies CATSDSRQGRQPQHF. This chain connects TRBV24-1 to TRBJ1-5; 7 nucleotides agree with TRBD1. The germline V gene encodes CDR1 KGHDR and CDR2 SFDVKD. V gave up 2 bases and J gave up 7 bases; unmatched junction bases: 7. The CDR3 contains 15 residues.

This clonotype was recorded a few times. J is TRBJ2-3 and V is TRBV7-3; 10 bases fit TRBD2. Unmatched junction bases numbered 6, after V lost 1 base and J lost 5 bases. This CDR3 spans 16 amino acids. The germline gives CDR1 SGHTA, CDR2 FQGTGA. The DNA of the CDR3 is TGTGCCAGCAGCTTAAACCTAGCGGGAGTAGGAGATACGCAGTATTTT. It specifies CASSLNLAGVGDTQYF.

V gene TRBV9 combines with J gene TRBJ2-3; D may be TRBD1 (6 bases). V dropped 0 bases and J dropped 2 bases, with 10 bases sitting between them. Per germline, CDR1 SGDLS and CDR2 YYNGEE. The CDR3 extends over 15 amino acids. CDR3 region: CASSVEQGYTDTQYF. CDR3 DNA sequence: TGTGCCAGCAGCGTAGAACAGGGATACACAGATACGCAGTATTTT.

This clonotype was seen a single time. V is TRBV3-1 and J is TRBJ1-2; 10 positions match TRBD1. Losses at the gene ends were 4 bases for V and 0 bases for J; bases not matched to a gene: 14. Germline V gives CDR1 LGHDT, CDR2 YNNKEL (reference sequence). This CDR3 region has 19 residues. The CDR3 sequence is CASSPTGQGLFLANYGYTF. The DNA for the CDR3 is TGTGCCAGCAGCCCGACGGGACAGGGGCTATTCCTAGCTAACTATGGCTACACCTTC.

This clonotype has only a few counts. J is TRBJ1-1 and V is TRBV4-1; D uncertain. Between the trimmed V and J ends, which lost 6 bases and 1 base, there was a span of 6 bases. Germline CDR1 MGHRA, CDR2 YSYEKL. The CDR3 loop spans 12 amino acids. CDR3 DNA sequence: TGCGCCAGCAGGCGGTCGAACACTGAAGCTTTCTTT. This sequence encodes CASRRSNTEAFF.

This clonotype occurred a few times. The chain has TRBV7-2 and TRBJ2-5; TRBD2 is a possible D gene (5 bases). The CDR3 is 14 residues long. Germline lookup yields CDR1 SGHTA and CDR2 FQGNSA. Trimming stripped 6 bases from V and 5 bases from J, with 16 bases between. The CDR3 DNA reads as TGTGCCAGCAGTTTCCCGGGGTTTCGGGAGACCCAGTACTTC. This translates into CASSFPGFRETQYF.

The V gene is TRBV7-9, the J gene TRBJ1-4; TRBD1 matches at 8 bases. This CDR3 has 17 amino acids. After removal of 5 bases from V and 7 bases from J, the junction contained 15 bases not matched to a gene. Germline V gene lookup returns CDR1 SEHNR and CDR2 FQNEAQ (reference sequence). The CDR3 region has the DNA TGTGCCAGCAGCACTTGGCTTATAGGGACAGGCGGTGAAAAACTGTTTTTT. This encodes CASSTWLIGTGGEKLFF.

The rearrangement uses TRBV19 and TRBJ2-7; D unclear. Germline V CDR1 and CDR2: LNHDA, SQIVND (reference sequence). CDR3 length: 13 residues. The ends were cut back, 1 base at V and 3 bases at J, with 7 bases in the middle. The CDR3 nucleotides read TGTGCCAGTAGTATAGTGAGTCACTACGAGCAGTACTTC. It is translated as CASSIVSHYEQYF.

This clonotype turned up a few times. The J gene is TRBJ2-7, the V gene TRBV7-9, with TRBD1 matching 8 bases. CDR1 is SEHNR and CDR2 is FQNEAQ in the germline V gene (reference sequence). V shed 3 bases, J shed 4 bases, and the junction held 5 bases outside the gene matches. This CDR3 region has 14 residues. In DNA form, the CDR3 reads TGTGCCAGCAGCTTTTCAGGGGGCACGTACGAGCAGTACTTC. Protein: CASSFSGGTYEQYF.

A few counts support this clonotype. The chain combines TRBV9 with TRBJ2-3, with D unresolved. This CDR3 has 15 residues. V lost 0 bases and J lost 6, with 14 bases in between. CDR1 is SGDLS and CDR2 is YYNGEE in the germline V gene. The CDR3 is CASSVERGLGDTQYF. The CDR3 coding sequence is TGTGCCAGCAGCGTAGAGAGAGGTTTGGGGGATACGCAGTATTTT.

This clonotype was recorded a few times. The rearrangement links TRBV15 to TRBJ1-1, with TRBD1 identical over 7 bases. The germline gives CDR1 LNHNV, CDR2 YYDKDF (reference sequence). Trimming cost V 1 base and J 4 bases; bases outside gene matches: 6. This CDR3 is built from 15 residues. The CDR3 loop is CATSRGSGGATEAFF. The CDR3 DNA reads TGTGCCACCAGCAGAGGTTCAGGGGGGGCCACTGAAGCTTTCTTT.

J is TRBJ2-7 and V is TRBV7-2; tentatively, D is TRBD1 or TRBD2 (5 bases each). The germline V gene encodes CDR1 SGHTA and CDR2 FQGNSA. The CDR3 spans 12 residues. CDR3 in DNA: TGTACGCCTCGGGGCCGGTTCTACGAGCAGTACTTC. Amino acids: CTPRGRFYEQYF. The full variable domain, with the rest looked up from reference TRBV7-2 and TRBJ2-7, is GAGVSQSPSNKVTEKGKDVELRCDPISGHTALYWYRQSLGQGLEFLIYFQGNSAPDKSGLPSDRFSAERTGGSVSTLTIQRTQQEDSAVYLCTPRGRFYEQYFGPGTRLTVT.

The chain uses TRBV6-1 and TRBJ2-2, with unresolved D. V was trimmed by 1 base and J by 7 bases, leaving 10 bases between them. The CDR3 has 14 residues. The germline V gene encodes CDR1 MNHNS and CDR2 SASEGT. This chain's CDR3 is CASSEVSEIGELFF. CDR3 nucleotides: TGTGCCAGCAGTGAAGTTTCAGAGATCGGGGAGCTGTTTTTT.

This clonotype was counted between two and nine times. This sequence joins TRBV12-3 or TRBV12-4 and TRBJ1-2, with 8 bases fitting TRBD1. The CDR3 spans 14 residues. The J segment lost 4 bases and the V segment lost 5 bases, leaving 6 bases of the junction unmatched. The CDR3: CASSDQGAVYGYTF. The CDR3 bases are TGTGCCAGCAGTGATCAGGGGGCTGTCTATGGCTACACCTTC.

The chain employs TRBV5-6 and TRBJ2-7; 9 bases fit TRBD2. This CDR3 comprises 16 residues. Trimming removed 2 bases from V and 2 bases from J; junction bases left unmatched: 8. Germline lookup yields CDR1 SGHDT and CDR2 YYEEEE. CDR3 sequence: CASSFNVRLAAYEQYF. The CDR3 nucleotides are TGTGCCAGCAGCTTTAATGTAAGACTAGCGGCCTACGAGCAGTACTTC.